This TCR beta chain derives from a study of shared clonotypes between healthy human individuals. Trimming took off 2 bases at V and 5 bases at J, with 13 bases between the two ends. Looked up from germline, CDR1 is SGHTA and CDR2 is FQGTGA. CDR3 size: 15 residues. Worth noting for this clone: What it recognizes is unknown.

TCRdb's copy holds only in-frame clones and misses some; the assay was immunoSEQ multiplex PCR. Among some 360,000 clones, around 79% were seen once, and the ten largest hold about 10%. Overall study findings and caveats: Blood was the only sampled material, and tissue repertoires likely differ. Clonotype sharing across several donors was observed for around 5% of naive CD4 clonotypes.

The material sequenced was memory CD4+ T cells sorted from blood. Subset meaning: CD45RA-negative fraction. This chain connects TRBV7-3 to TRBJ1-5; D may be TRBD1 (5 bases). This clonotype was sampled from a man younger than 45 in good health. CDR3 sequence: CASSLERGLHQPQHF. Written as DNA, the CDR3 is TGTGCCAGCAGCTTAGAACGGGGCCTACATCAGCCCCAGCATTTT.